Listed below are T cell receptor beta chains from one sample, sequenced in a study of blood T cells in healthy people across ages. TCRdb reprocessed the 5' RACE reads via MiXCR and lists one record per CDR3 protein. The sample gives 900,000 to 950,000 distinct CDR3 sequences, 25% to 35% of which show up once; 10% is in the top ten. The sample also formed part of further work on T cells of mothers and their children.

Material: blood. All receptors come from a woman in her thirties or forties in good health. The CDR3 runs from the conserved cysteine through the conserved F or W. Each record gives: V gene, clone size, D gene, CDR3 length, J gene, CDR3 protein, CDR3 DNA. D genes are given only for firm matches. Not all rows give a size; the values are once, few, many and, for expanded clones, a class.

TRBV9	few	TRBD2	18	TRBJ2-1	CASSAGTSGGPRDNEQFF	TGTGCCAGCAGCGCGGGGACTAGCGGGGGCCCTCGGGATAATGAGCAGTTCTTC
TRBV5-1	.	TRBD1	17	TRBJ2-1	CASSFSGTGDVNNEQFF	TGCGCCAGCAGCTTTTCCGGGACAGGGGACGTAAACAATGAGCAGTTCTTC
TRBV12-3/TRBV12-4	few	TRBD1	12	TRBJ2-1	CASSPRTGLKFF	TGTGCCAGCAGTCCGCGGACAGGGTTAAAGTTCTTC
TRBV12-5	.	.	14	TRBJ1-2	CASGGLDGTSGYTF	TGTGCTAGTGGTGGCTTGGACGGGACTAGTGGCTACACCTTC
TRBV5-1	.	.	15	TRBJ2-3	CASRLRDTSTDTQYF	TGCGCCAGTCGGCTACGGGACACCAGCACAGATACGCAGTATTTT
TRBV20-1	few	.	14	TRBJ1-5	CSAVEGGRNQPQHF	TGCAGTGCTGTAGAGGGGGGTCGCAATCAGCCCCAGCATTTT
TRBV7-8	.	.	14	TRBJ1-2	CASSLESSGYGYTF	TGTGCCAGCAGCTTAGAAAGTTCGGGGTATGGCTACACCTTC
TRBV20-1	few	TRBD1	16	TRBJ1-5	CSARDISGQHNQPQHF	TGCAGTGCTAGGGATATTTCGGGACAGCACAATCAGCCCCAGCATTTT
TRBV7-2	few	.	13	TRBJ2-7	CASSRTGCNEQYF	TGTGCCAGCAGCCGAACAGGGTGCAACGAGCAGTACTTC
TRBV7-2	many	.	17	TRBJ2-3	CASSQPFMTSITDTQYF	TGTGCCAGCAGCCAACCATTTATGACTTCTATCACAGATACGCAGTATTTT
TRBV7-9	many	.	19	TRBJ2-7	CASTLITDVTGLSSYEQYF	TGTGCCAGCACCCTTATTACGGACGTCACGGGACTGAGCTCCTACGAGCAGTACTTC
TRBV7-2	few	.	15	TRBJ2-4	CASSPRGGAKNIQYF	TGTGCCAGCAGCCCTAGAGGGGGTGCCAAAAACATTCAGTACTTC
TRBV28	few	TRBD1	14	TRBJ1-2	CASSINRGNYGYTF	TGTGCCAGCAGTATCAACAGGGGCAATTATGGCTACACCTTC
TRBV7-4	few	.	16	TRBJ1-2	CASSFPRGRACYGYTF	TGTGCCAGCAGCTTCCCGAGAGGCAGGGCCTGCTATGGCTACACCTTC
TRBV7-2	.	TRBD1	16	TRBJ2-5	CASSLFPGGSGETQYF	TGTGCCAGCAGCTTATTCCCAGGGGGCTCTGGAGAGACCCAGTACTTC
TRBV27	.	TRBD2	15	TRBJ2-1	CASSIGTSGSLEQFF	TGTGCCAGCAGTATAGGGACTAGCGGGAGTCTTGAGCAGTTCTTC
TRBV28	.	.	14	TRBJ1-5	CASSVRDSNQPQHF	TGTGCCAGCAGTGTCAGGGATAGCAATCAGCCCCAGCATTTT
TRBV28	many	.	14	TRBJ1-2	CASSFGGPNYGYTF	TGTGCCAGCAGTTTTGGTGGGCCGAACTATGGCTACACCTTC
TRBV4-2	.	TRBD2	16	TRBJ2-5	CASSQDMGGEKETQYF	TGTGCCAGCAGCCAAGATATGGGGGGGGAAAAAGAGACCCAGTACTTC
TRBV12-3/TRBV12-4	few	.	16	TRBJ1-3	CASSLGLRVGENTIYF	TGTGCCAGCAGTTTGGGTTTGAGGGTCGGGGAAAACACCATATATTTT
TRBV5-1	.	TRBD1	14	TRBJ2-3	CASSLQGAGDTQYF	TGCGCCAGCAGCTTACAGGGGGCGGGAGATACGCAGTATTTT
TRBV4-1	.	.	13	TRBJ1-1	CASSQAHNTEAFF	TGCGCCAGCAGCCAGGCACATAACACTGAAGCTTTCTTT
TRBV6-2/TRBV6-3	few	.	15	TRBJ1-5	CASSSLIGDLQPQHF	TGTGCCAGCAGTTCATTGATAGGGGATTTGCAGCCCCAGCATTTT
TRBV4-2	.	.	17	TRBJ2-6	CASSPNEMDSGANVLTF	TGTGCCAGCAGCCCGAACGAGATGGACTCTGGGGCTAACGTCCTGACTTTC
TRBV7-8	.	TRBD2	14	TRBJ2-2	CASSLSRGAGELFF	TGTGCCAGCAGCCTTAGTCGGGGGGCCGGGGAGCTGTTTTTT
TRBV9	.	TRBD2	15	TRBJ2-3	CASSVVAGVTDTQYF	TGTGCCAGCAGCGTAGTAGCGGGGGTCACAGATACGCAGTATTTT
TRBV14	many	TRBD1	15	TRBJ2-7	CASSQDATGDYEQYF	TGTGCCAGCAGCCAAGATGCGACAGGGGACTACGAGCAGTACTTC
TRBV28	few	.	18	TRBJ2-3	CASSGPMGPRSAADTQYF	TGTGCCAGTAGCGGACCCATGGGCCCCCGATCCGCCGCAGATACGCAGTATTTT
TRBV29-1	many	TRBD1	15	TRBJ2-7	CSVTSGGPSSYEQYF	TGCAGCGTTACTTCAGGGGGCCCCAGCTCCTACGAGCAGTACTTC
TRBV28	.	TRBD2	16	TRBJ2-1	CASSRDSGSDLNEQFF	TGTGCCAGCAGTAGAGATAGCGGGTCGGACCTCAATGAGCAGTTCTTC
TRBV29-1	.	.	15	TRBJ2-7	CSVLNSPGPCYEQYF	TGCAGCGTCTTAAACAGTCCGGGACCCTGCTACGAGCAGTACTTC
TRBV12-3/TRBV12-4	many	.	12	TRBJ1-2	CASRRDIYGYTF	TGTGCCAGCAGGAGGGACATCTATGGCTACACCTTC
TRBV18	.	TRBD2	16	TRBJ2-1	CASSPRLAGGLGEQFF	TGTGCCAGCTCACCGAGACTAGCGGGGGGGCTTGGTGAGCAGTTCTTC
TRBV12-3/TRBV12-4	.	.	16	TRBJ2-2	CASSSLYREDTGELFF	TGTGCCAGCAGCTCCTTGTACAGGGAGGACACCGGGGAGCTGTTTTTT
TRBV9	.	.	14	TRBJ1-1	CASSEGTIGSEAFF	TGTGCCAGCAGCGAGGGGACTATCGGTTCTGAAGCTTTCTTT
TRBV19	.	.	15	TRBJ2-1	CASTLTAFSYNEQFF	TGTGCCAGTACCTTGACTGCCTTCTCTTACAATGAGCAGTTCTTC
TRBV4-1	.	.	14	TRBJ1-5	CASSQLTSNQPQHF	TGCGCCAGCAGCCAACTCACAAGCAATCAGCCCCAGCATTTT
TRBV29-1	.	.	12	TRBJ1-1	CSVGSRATEAFF	TGCAGCGTTGGTAGCAGGGCCACTGAAGCTTTCTTT
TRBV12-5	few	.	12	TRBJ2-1	CASGLKHNEQFF	TGTGCTAGTGGTTTAAAACACAATGAGCAGTTCTTC
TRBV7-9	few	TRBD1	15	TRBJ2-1	CASSPDRGRYNEQFF	TGTGCCAGCAGCCCAGACAGGGGGCGGTACAATGAGCAGTTCTTC
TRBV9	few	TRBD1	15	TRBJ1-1	CASSARDRADTEAFF	TGTGCCAGCAGCGCCAGGGACAGGGCGGACACTGAAGCTTTCTTT
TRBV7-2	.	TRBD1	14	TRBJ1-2	CASERDRGSVDYTF	TGTGCCAGCGAAAGGGACAGGGGATCGGTTGACTACACCTTC
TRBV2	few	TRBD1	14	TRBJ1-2	CASSEAETGNGYTF	TGTGCCAGCAGTGAAGCGGAGACAGGGAATGGCTACACCTTC
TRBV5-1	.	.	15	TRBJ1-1	CASREFPREDTEAFF	TGCGCCAGCAGGGAATTCCCTCGGGAGGACACTGAAGCTTTCTTT
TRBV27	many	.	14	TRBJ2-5	CASSLLGGRETQYF	TGTGCCAGCAGTTTACTCGGGGGCCGGGAGACCCAGTACTTC
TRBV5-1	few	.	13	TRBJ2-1	CASSQYDVGEQFF	TGCGCCAGCAGTCAATACGATGTCGGTGAGCAGTTCTTC
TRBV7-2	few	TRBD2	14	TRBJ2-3	CASSFGAGDDTQYF	TGTGCCAGCAGCTTCGGCGCGGGGGACGATACGCAGTATTTT
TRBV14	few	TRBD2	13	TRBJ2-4	CASSQAGPNIQYF	TGTGCTAGCAGCCAAGCGGGACCGAACATTCAGTACTTC